This T cell receptor beta chain was identified during a study of cytomegalovirus exposure and HLA in healthy donors. CDR3 size: 14 residues. From germline, CDR1 is MDHEN and CDR2 SYDVKM. Whole-study results and caveats: Reported performance of the classifier showed diagnosis of cytomegalovirus status with high specificity and sensitivity.

With 60 Vbeta and 13 Jbeta primers, the PCR was carried out. Produced via immunoSEQ multiplex PCR; TCRdb's table is partial and in-frame only. The profile covers about 79,000 clones, with about 68% appearing a single time and about 8.6% taken by the ten largest. A remark on this clone: The antigen remains undetermined. The junction departs from the called germline gene at one end, perhaps through a read error.

This clonotype originated in a man in his forties in good health and CMV-seropositive. Sequencing was performed on PBMCs. The chain couples TRBV28 to TRBJ1-1; D is ambiguous. This CDR3 reads CAGSLTATITEAFF. The CDR3 bases are TGTGCCGGCAGTTTAACCGCTACTATCACTGAAGCTTTCTTT. The entire variable domain, with the rest obtained from reference TRBV28 and TRBJ1-1, is as follows: DVKVTQSSRYLVKRTGEKVFLECVQDMDHENMFWYRQDPGLGLRLIYFSYDVKMKEKGDIPEGYSVSREKKERFSLILESASTNQTSMYLCAGSLTATITEAFFGQGTRLTVV.